Following are 24 T cell receptor beta chains from one sample sequenced in a study of beta chain features in type 1 diabetes. TCRB transcripts that were expressed got sequenced, as all of the isolated RNA had been reverse transcribed. This table comes from immunoSEQ multiplex PCR, and its TCRdb copy is limited to in-frame clones, with some not included. The sample carries 350,000 to 400,000 clones, over 13% recorded once. The sequencing input was naive CD4+ T cells from blood. The receptors here all came from a young woman in good health.

The rearrangement joins TRBV5-1 to TRBJ1-3, with D perhaps TRBD1 (5 bases). In germline, CDR1 is SGHRS, CDR2 YFSETQ. The CDR3 covers 15 residues. The V end lost 7 bases, the J end lost 0 bases, and 14 bases lay between the germline ends. CDR3 amino acids: CASSPGLTSGNTIYF. As DNA, the CDR3 is TGCGCCAGCTCTCCGGGACTGACCTCTGGAAACACCATATATTTT.

The chain carries TRBV27 and TRBJ1-4, with D possibly TRBD1 on 5 matching bases. CDR3 length: 17 amino acids. Germline loops: CDR1 MNHEY, CDR2 SMNVEV (reference sequence). Trimming took off 1 base at V and 4 bases at J, with 16 bases between the two ends. Here the CDR3 reads CASSLWGLRDYNEKLFF. CDR3 nucleotides: TGTGCCAGCAGTTTATGGGGCCTCAGGGACTATAATGAAAAACTGTTTTTT.

This clone was recorded a few times. V gene TRBV7-6 combines with J gene TRBJ2-1, with D uncertain. The CDR3 totals 11 residues. The ends were cut back, 3 bases at V and 8 bases at J, with 5 bases in the middle. Germline V lookup: CDR1 SGHVS, CDR2 FNYEAQ. The CDR3 reads CASSFSYEQFF. CDR3 in DNA: TGTGCCAGCAGCTTTTCTTATGAGCAGTTCTTC.

This rearrangement joins TRBV10-2 to TRBJ2-7; D perhaps matches TRBD1 (6 bases). This CDR3 has 14 residues. Germline-derived CDR1 and CDR2 are WSHSY and SAAADI. V lost 6 bases to trimming and J lost 1 base, with 13 bases between them. The CDR3 nucleotides read TGCGCCAGCAGACCGGGACATCCATCCTACGAGCAGTACTTC. Translation: CASRPGHPSYEQYF.

Written as DNA, the CDR3 is TGTGCCAGTTCCGTAAGTCCGGGCACTGAAGCTTTCTTT. Residues: CASSVSPGTEAFF. The V call is TRBV7-9, the J call TRBJ1-1; D unresolved. The CDR3 loop spans 13 amino acids. V gave up 9 bases and J gave up 4 bases, with 15 bases separating them. Germline V gene lookup returns CDR1 SEHNR and CDR2 FQNEAQ (reference sequence).

This clone turned up a few times. The gene calls are TRBV30 and TRBJ2-7, with D possibly matching TRBD2 (5 bases). Germline loops: CDR1 GTSNPN, CDR2 SVGIG (reference sequence). The V end was cut by 5 bases, the J end by 1 base, with 9 bases between. The CDR3 covers 12 residues. The CDR3 DNA sequence: TGTGCCTGGGGACTTTCATCCTACGAGCAGTACTTC. This gives the protein CAWGLSSYEQYF.

The chain is built from TRBV27 and TRBJ2-5; no clear D gene. The V end was cut by 6 bases, the J end by 5 bases, with 7 bases between. CDR1 and CDR2 from the germline V gene are MNHEY and SMNVEV (reference sequence). This CDR3 region has 11 residues. The DNA for the CDR3 is TGTGCCAGCAGGTTTATGGAGACCCAGTACTTC. Its translation is CASRFMETQYF.

There are a few counts of this clone. The chain is built from TRBV27 and TRBJ2-1; 8 bases map to TRBD1. Germline V gene lookup returns CDR1 MNHEY and CDR2 SMNVEV (reference sequence). The CDR3 has 15 amino acids. The V segment lost 4 bases and the J segment 6 bases; nucleotides outside the gene matches: 8. Here the CDR3 reads CASSSYGQGSNEQFF. In nucleotides, the CDR3 is TGTGCCAGCAGTTCCTATGGACAGGGTAGCAATGAGCAGTTCTTC.

V and J are TRBV6-5 and TRBJ2-1; 11 bases are shared with TRBD2. The V gene's germline CDR1 is MNHEY and CDR2 SVGAGI. The CDR3 length is 13 residues. J lost 7 bases, V lost 5 bases, and 1 base had no gene match. The CDR3 is CASSLAGGNEQFF. The CDR3 DNA is TGTGCCAGCAGTCTAGCGGGAGGTAATGAGCAGTTCTTC.

This clone has just a few counts. The chain combines TRBV7-9 with TRBJ2-7; no reliable D call. V lost 3 bases and J 2 bases, leaving 8 bases between the germline ends. The germline V gene encodes CDR1 SEHNR and CDR2 FQNEAQ (reference sequence). The CDR3 sequence is 13 residues long. The CDR3 here is CASSFVNTYEQYF. The DNA for the CDR3 is TGTGCCAGCAGCTTTGTAAACACCTACGAGCAGTACTTC.

This clone was seen only a few times. The CDR3, as DNA: TGCAGCGTTGGCCCGAGAGTGAACACTGAAGCTTTCTTT. Translation: CSVGPRVNTEAFF. The V call is TRBV29-1, the J call TRBJ1-1; D not resolved. The V gene lost 4 bases and the J gene lost 0 bases, with 9 bases spanning the gap. CDR1 SQVTM and CDR2 ANQGSEA come from the germline V gene. CDR3 length equals 13 residues.

This clone was detected a few times. The chain recombines TRBV30 with TRBJ1-2; D call uncertain. Germline V gene lookup returns CDR1 GTSNPN and CDR2 SVGIG (reference sequence). The CDR3 length is 12 residues. Trimming removed 0 bases at V and 7 bases at J, with 9 bases between. CDR3 region: CAWSVRESGYTF. The CDR3 nucleotides read TGTGCCTGGAGTGTACGGGAGAGTGGCTACACCTTC.

V usage is TRBV5-6 and J usage is TRBJ2-6; D remains ambiguous. CDR3 length equals 15 residues. Germline CDR1 is SGHDT and CDR2 is YYEEEE. The V gene lost 4 bases and the J gene lost 4 bases, with 12 bases spanning the gap. This CDR3 reads CASSRSIAGANVLTF. In DNA form, the CDR3 reads TGTGCCAGCAGCCGGTCCATCGCCGGGGCCAACGTCCTGACTTTC. Using reference TRBV5-6 and TRBJ2-6 for the parts outside the CDR3, the full variable domain is DAGVTQSPTHLIKTRGQQVTLRCSPKSGHDTVSWYQQALGQGPQFIFQYYEEEERQRGNFPDRFSGHQFPNYSSELNVNALLLGDSALYLCASSRSIAGANVLTFGAGSRLTVL.

The rearrangement links TRBV19 to TRBJ2-1; 8 bases match TRBD2. Trimming cost V 1 base and J 1 base; bases outside gene matches: 6. The germline CDR1 and CDR2 sequences are LNHDA and SQIVND (reference sequence). The CDR3 is 17 amino acids. The CDR3: CASSIAGRLASYNEQFF. CDR3 DNA: TGTGCCAGTAGTATAGCCGGCAGACTAGCGTCCTACAATGAGCAGTTCTTC.

A few counts support this clone. V and J are TRBV28 and TRBJ2-7; 13 nucleotides agree with TRBD2. The CDR3 loop spans 16 amino acids. In germline, CDR1 is MDHEN, CDR2 SYDVKM. The ends lost 8 bases at V and 0 bases at J; junction bases unmatched: 7. The CDR3 region has the DNA TGTGCCAGCGACTCCCGGACTAGCGGGAGCTCCTACGAGCAGTACTTC. Protein product: CASDSRTSGSSYEQYF.

V is TRBV11-2 and J is TRBJ2-7; 8 bases match TRBD2. The junction had 18 bases not matched to a gene; V was cut back by 3 bases and J by 5 bases. This CDR3 spans 18 amino acids. CDR1 is SGHAT and CDR2 is FQNNGV in the germline V gene. The CDR3 protein is CASSFWAGGRVGPNEQYF. In nucleotides, the CDR3 is TGTGCCAGCAGCTTTTGGGCGGGAGGACGGGTTGGGCCCAACGAGCAGTACTTC.

The V gene is TRBV25-1, the J gene TRBJ1-2; TRBD1 might be the D (6 bases). The CDR3 has 12 residues. Trimming pared 3 bases from V and 6 bases from J, leaving 8 bases between. CDR1 and CDR2 from the germline V gene are MGHDK and SYGVNS. CDR3 residues: CASSDHRDGYTF. In nucleotides, the CDR3 is TGTGCCAGCAGTGATCACAGGGATGGCTACACCTTC.

Remarks on this clone: One end of the junction varies from germline; a read error may be responsible. The chain carries TRBV28 and TRBJ1-2; D may be TRBD1 (5 bases). Germline V CDR1 and CDR2: MDHEN, SYDVKM. The CDR3 consists of 13 residues. The CDR3 bases are TGTGCCAGCAGTGGTCCGGACAAACCCAGCCAAGAATTC. Encoded protein: CASSGPDKPSQEF.

The chain carries TRBV6-5 and TRBJ2-7, with 9 bases matching TRBD1. V was clipped by 7 bases and J by 2 bases; unmatched bases: 9. The germline CDR1 and CDR2 sequences are MNHEY and SVGAGI. The CDR3 is made up of 15 amino acids. CDR3 sequence (DNA): TGTGCCAGCAATACCGTCGGGACAGGGACCTACGAGCAGTACTTC. It yields the protein CASNTVGTGTYEQYF.

The chain employs TRBV7-9 and TRBJ2-5; 7 bases are shared with TRBD2. The CDR3 has 15 residues. Trimming at V came to 3 bases and at J to 2 bases, leaving 6 bases not matched to a gene. Germline CDR1 SEHNR, CDR2 FQNEAQ (reference sequence). The CDR3, as DNA: TGTGCCAGCAGCTTCCTAGCGGTCTTTCAAGAGACCCAGTACTTC. It specifies CASSFLAVFQETQYF.

V is TRBV7-2 and J is TRBJ2-3, with TRBD1 identical over 7 bases. Unmatched junction bases numbered 7, after V lost 5 bases and J lost 11 bases. This CDR3 is built from 12 residues. Germline values: CDR1 SGHTA, CDR2 FQGNSA. CDR3 nucleotides: TGTGCCAGCAGCCTGGACAGGAGCATGCAGTATTTT. The encoded protein is CASSLDRSMQYF.

This clone occurred a few times. V and J are TRBV7-2 and TRBJ1-5, with 7 bases that match TRBD1. In germline, CDR1 is SGHTA, CDR2 FQGNSA. This CDR3 spans 15 amino acids. V lost 3 bases to trimming and J lost 4 bases; unmatched junction nucleotides: 6. CDR3 nucleotide sequence: TGTGCCAGCAGCTTGACAGGGAAATTGAATCAGCCCCAGCATTTT. It yields the protein CASSLTGKLNQPQHF.

Only a few counts were recorded for this clone. V usage is TRBV7-9 and J usage is TRBJ1-1, with TRBD1 matching over 7 bases. CDR1 and CDR2 (germline): SEHNR, FQNEAQ (reference sequence). The CDR3 is 14 residues long. Losses at the gene ends were 5 bases for V and 1 base for J; bases not matched to a gene: 4. The CDR3 protein is CASSTDRWNTEAFF. The DNA for the CDR3 is TGTGCCAGCAGCACGGACAGGTGGAACACTGAAGCTTTCTTT.

The genes are TRBV6-5 and TRBJ2-3, with TRBD1 matching over 8 bases. With V trimmed by 2 bases and J by 2 bases, 6 bases remained unmatched. CDR3 length equals 16 residues. Germline CDR1 MNHEY, CDR2 SVGAGI. In nucleotides, the CDR3 is TGTGCCAGCAGTTACGGTGGGACAGGAAACACAGATACGCAGTATTTT. Protein sequence: CASSYGGTGNTDTQYF.